The present entry profiles one T cell receptor beta chain with its context. This sample was taken from a study of memory CD8 T cells in hepatitis C reinfection. Study as a whole: A positive HCV RNA test after two negatives ≥60 days apart defined reinfection. Pre-reinfection samples were taken 55 to 20 weeks before detection.

TCRdb's copy holds only in-frame clones and misses some; the assay was immunoSEQ multiplex PCR. The sample contains 40,000 to 60,000 clones, around nine tenths of which appear only once. Germline V gene data show CDR1 as MNHEY and CDR2 as SMNVEV (reference sequence). V trimming: 5 bases; J trimming: 5 bases; junction bases outside the gene matches: 18. This CDR3 has 17 residues. Time point of the sample: pre-reinfection, 55 to 20 weeks before reinfection detection. Sorted cells were sequenced directly ex vivo without any in vitro expansion. The Montreal HEPCO cohort supplied donors who inject drugs. Total naive CD8 T cells were sorted as viable CD3+ CD8+ CD45RO- cells from two donors.

The rearrangement uses TRBV27 and TRBJ2-7; 7 positions match TRBD2. The receptor comes from a man younger than 35 with hepatitis C virus infection. The specimen sequenced was naive CD8+ T cells sorted from blood. The DNA of the CDR3 is TGTGCCAGCAGTCCGGAGTGGGGGAGGGCCCTTGAGAACGAGCAGTACTTC. Encoded protein: CASSPEWGRALENEQYF.